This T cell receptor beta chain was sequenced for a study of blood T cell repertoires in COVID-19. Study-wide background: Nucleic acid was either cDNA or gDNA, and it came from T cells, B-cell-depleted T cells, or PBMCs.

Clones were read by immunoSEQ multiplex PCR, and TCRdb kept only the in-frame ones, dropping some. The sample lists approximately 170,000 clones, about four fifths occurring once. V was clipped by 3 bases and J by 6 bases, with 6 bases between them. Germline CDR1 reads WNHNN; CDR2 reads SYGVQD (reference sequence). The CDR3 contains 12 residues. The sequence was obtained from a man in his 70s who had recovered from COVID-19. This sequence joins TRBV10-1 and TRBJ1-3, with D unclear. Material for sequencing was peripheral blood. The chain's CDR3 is CASSDQENTIYF. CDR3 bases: TGCGCCAGCAGTGACCAGGAAAACACCATATATTTT.